A single sample is the source of the 12 T cell receptor beta chains below, sequenced in a study of T cells in Graves' hyperthyroidism and ophthalmopathy. The investigators amplified TCR beta CDR3 regions from RNA transcripts. First-round RT-PCR targeting the TCR CDR3 was performed with the HTBI primer set. MiXCR was run by TCRdb on the multiplex PCR reads, yielding one entry per CDR3 protein. The sample has around 530,000 distinct CDR3 sequences, 17% seen once. The sequencing sample was made of blood. Receptor source: a woman aged 18-30 years with Graves' ophthalmopathy.

The sample holds many counts of this clonotype. The chain carries TRBV20-1 and TRBJ2-1; the match to TRBD1 covers 9 bases. CDR3 length: 15 amino acids. After removal of 2 bases from V and 7 bases from J, the junction contained 9 bases not matched to a gene. The germline V gene has CDR1 DFQATT and CDR2 SNEGSKA (reference sequence). CDR3 sequence reads: CSARLGTGYGNEQFF. CDR3 nucleotides: TGCAGTGCTAGATTGGGGACAGGGTACGGGAATGAGCAGTTCTTC.

This clonotype appeared many times. The chain employs TRBV7-3 and TRBJ2-6; TRBD1 matches at 12 bases. The germline V gene has CDR1 SGHTA and CDR2 FQGTGA. V trimming: 5 bases; J trimming: 4 bases; junction bases outside the gene matches: 6. The CDR3 totals 17 residues. The CDR3, as DNA: TGTGCCAGCAGCCCCCGGGACAGGGGGCGCGGGGCCAACGTCCTGACTTTC. It yields the protein CASSPRDRGRGANVLTF.

This clonotype was detected once. The rearrangement uses TRBV10-1 and TRBJ1-6; D ambiguous. CDR1 WNHNN and CDR2 SYGVQD come from the germline V gene (reference sequence). The ends were cut back, 0 bases at V and 0 bases at J, with 12 bases in the middle. The CDR3 contains 18 residues. The CDR3 coding sequence is TGCGCCAGCAGTGAGTCGAATCCTTGGAGCTCCTATAATTCACCCCTCCACTTT. Translated: CASSESNPWSSYNSPLHF.

The genes are TRBV12-3 or TRBV12-4 and TRBJ1-1; 7 bases are a match to TRBD1. The CDR3 contains 18 residues. The J segment lost 1 base and the V segment lost 3 bases, leaving 14 bases of the junction unmatched. The CDR3 spells CASSFQTGTGFKNTEAFF. The CDR3 region has the DNA TGTGCCAGCAGTTTCCAGACAGGGACCGGTTTCAAGAACACTGAAGCTTTCTTT.

This clonotype appeared many times. The rearrangement uses TRBV11-2 and TRBJ2-2; no definite D call. The germline CDR1 and CDR2 sequences are SGHAT and FQNNGV. CDR3 length: 13 residues. Between the trimmed V and J ends, which lost 2 bases and 5 bases, there was a span of 6 bases. The CDR3 loop reads CASSLPYTGELFF. The CDR3 DNA follows: TGTGCCAGCAGCTTACCTTATACCGGGGAGCTGTTTTTT. The whole variable domain, remainder taken from reference TRBV11-2 and TRBJ2-2, is EAGVAQSPRYKIIEKRQSVAFWCNPISGHATLYWYQQILGQGPKLLIQFQNNGVVDDSQLPKDRFSAERLKGVDSTLKIQPAKLEDSAVYLCASSLPYTGELFFGEGSRLTVL.

Ten or more counts support this clonotype. The chain links TRBV11-2 to TRBJ2-1; D perhaps matches TRBD1 (6 bases). The germline V gene has CDR1 SGHAT and CDR2 FQNNGV. V lost 3 bases and J lost 5, with 14 bases in between. The CDR3 is made up of 15 amino acids. The DNA for the CDR3 is TGTGCCAGCAGCTTTACAGGGAGACGGGACAATGAGCAGTTCTTC. It yields the protein CASSFTGRRDNEQFF.

There are a few counts of this clonotype. No conserved phenylalanine or tryptophan is present at the end of the CDR3, so a read error is the likely explanation. This rearrangement joins TRBV6-1 to TRBJ1-5; D possibly corresponds to TRBD1 (6 bases). The ends were cut back, 7 bases at V and 1 base at J, with 26 bases in the middle. This CDR3 contains 19 residues. Germline V CDR1 and CDR2: MNHNS, SASEGT. The CDR3 coding sequence is TGTGCCAGCACCGACACTCCTCCTGACAGGCTTATGAGCAATCAGCCCCAGCATCTT. Protein: CASTDTPPDRLMSNQPQHL.

This clonotype has just one count. The gene calls are TRBV7-2 and TRBJ2-5; 9 bases align to TRBD1. The germline gives CDR1 SGHTA, CDR2 FQGNSA. With 5 bases clipped from V and 5 bases from J, the junction kept 12 bases outside the gene matches. CDR3 size: 16 residues. As DNA, the CDR3 is TGTGCCAGCAGCCCGAGGGGGGGACAGGGTCGGGAGACCCAGTACTTC. It specifies CASSPRGGQGRETQYF.

In this sample, this clonotype turned up a few times. The chain recombines TRBV5-1 with TRBJ2-1; 8 bases fit TRBD2. Trimming removed 4 bases from V and 3 bases from J; junction bases left unmatched: 6. CDR3 length equals 15 residues. Germline V CDR1 and CDR2: SGHRS, YFSETQ. In DNA form, the CDR3 reads TGCGCCAGCAGCGTACCGGGACTAGACTACAATGAGCAGTTCTTC. This sequence encodes CASSVPGLDYNEQFF.

In its sample, this clonotype was seen many times. The chain has TRBV19 and TRBJ1-1, with D uncertain. The V and J ends lost 3 bases and 5 bases respectively, with 7 bases between them. CDR1 and CDR2 from the germline V gene are LNHDA and SQIVND (reference sequence). CDR3 length: 12 amino acids. The CDR3 DNA sequence: TGTGCCAGTAGTATGGTAGGAACTGAAGCTTTCTTT. Residues: CASSMVGTEAFF.

The rearrangement uses TRBV19 and TRBJ1-5, with TRBD1 matching over 8 bases. Germline lookup yields CDR1 LNHDA and CDR2 SQIVND (reference sequence). The CDR3 is 13 amino acids. Trimming removed 8 bases from V and 1 base from J; junction bases left unmatched: 1. The CDR3 loop reads CASAGGSNQPQHF. As DNA, the CDR3 is TGTGCCAGTGCAGGGGGCAGCAATCAGCCCCAGCATTTT.

The rearrangement links TRBV20-1 to TRBJ2-1, with 10 bases lining up with TRBD2. Germline V gene lookup returns CDR1 DFQATT and CDR2 SNEGSKA (reference sequence). Trimming cost V 5 bases and J 6 bases; bases outside gene matches: 7. The CDR3 runs 14 residues. The CDR3 region has the DNA TGCAGTGCTTACGGGGTAGCGGGAGGCAATGAGCAGTTCTTC. This translates into CSAYGVAGGNEQFF.